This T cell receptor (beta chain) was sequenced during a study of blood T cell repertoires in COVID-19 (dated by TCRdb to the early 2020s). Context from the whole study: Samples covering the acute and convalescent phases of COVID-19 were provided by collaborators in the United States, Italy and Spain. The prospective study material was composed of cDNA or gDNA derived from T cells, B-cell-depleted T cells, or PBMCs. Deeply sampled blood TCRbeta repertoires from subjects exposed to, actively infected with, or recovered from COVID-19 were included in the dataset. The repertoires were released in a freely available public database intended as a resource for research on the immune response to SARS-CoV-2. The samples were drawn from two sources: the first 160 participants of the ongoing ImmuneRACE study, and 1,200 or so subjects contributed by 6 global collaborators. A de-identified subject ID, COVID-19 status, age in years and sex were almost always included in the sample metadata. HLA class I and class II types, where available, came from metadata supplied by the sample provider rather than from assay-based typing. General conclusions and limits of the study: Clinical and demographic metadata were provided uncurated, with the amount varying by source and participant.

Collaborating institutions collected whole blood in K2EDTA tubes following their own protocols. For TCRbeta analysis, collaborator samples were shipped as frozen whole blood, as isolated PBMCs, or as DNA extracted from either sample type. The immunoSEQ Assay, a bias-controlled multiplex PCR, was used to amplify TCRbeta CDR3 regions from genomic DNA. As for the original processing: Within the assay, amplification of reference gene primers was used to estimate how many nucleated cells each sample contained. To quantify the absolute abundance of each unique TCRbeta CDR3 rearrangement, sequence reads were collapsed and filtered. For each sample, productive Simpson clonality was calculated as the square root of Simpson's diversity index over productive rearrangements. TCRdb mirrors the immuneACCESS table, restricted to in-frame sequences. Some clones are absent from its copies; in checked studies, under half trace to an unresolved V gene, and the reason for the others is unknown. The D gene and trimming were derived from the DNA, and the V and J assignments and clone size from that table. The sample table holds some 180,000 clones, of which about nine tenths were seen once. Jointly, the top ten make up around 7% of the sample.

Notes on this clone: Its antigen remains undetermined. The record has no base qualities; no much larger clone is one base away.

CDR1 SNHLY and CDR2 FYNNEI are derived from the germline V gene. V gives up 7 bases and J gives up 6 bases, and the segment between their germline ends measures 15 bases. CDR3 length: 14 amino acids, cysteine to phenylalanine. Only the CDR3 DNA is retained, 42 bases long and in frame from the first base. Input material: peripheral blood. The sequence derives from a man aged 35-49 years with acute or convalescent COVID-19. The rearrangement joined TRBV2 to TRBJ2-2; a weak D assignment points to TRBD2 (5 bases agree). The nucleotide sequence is TGTGCCAGCACTCTGGAGGCTAGGGCCGGGGAGCTGTTTTTT. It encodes CASTLEARAGELFF.